The 20 T cell receptor beta chains below come from one sample, sequenced in a study of T cell responses to AZD1222 COVID-19 vaccine. The repertoire was sequenced with immunoSEQ multiplex PCR; TCRdb's copy has only in-frame clones and lacks some. The repertoire holds about 19,000 clones, with roughly 79% as singletons. The starting material was peripheral blood, obtained 28 days after the second AZD1222 dose. These receptors were collected from an adult who received the AZD1222 COVID-19 vaccine.

This chain connects TRBV2 to TRBJ1-5; D might be TRBD1 (6 bases). Germline V gene sequence: CDR1 SNHLY, CDR2 FYNNEI. There are 14 residues in the CDR3. V lost 8 bases and J 0 bases, leaving 11 bases between the germline ends. The CDR3 loop reads CASGGTSSNQPQHF. CDR3 DNA: TGTGCCAGCGGGGGGACATCTAGCAATCAGCCCCAGCATTTT.

This sequence joins TRBV4-1 and TRBJ2-1; no clear D gene. The CDR3 length is 14 residues. V lost 4 bases, J lost 4 bases, and 11 bases lay in between. Germline V gene data show CDR1 as MGHRA and CDR2 as YSYEKL. CDR3 residues: CASSPWEAYNEQFF. The CDR3, as DNA: TGCGCCAGCAGCCCGTGGGAAGCATACAATGAGCAGTTCTTC.

The chain combines TRBV6-2 or TRBV6-3 with TRBJ1-3; TRBD1 matches 8 bases. J lost 0 bases, V lost 2 bases, and 3 bases had no gene match. CDR3 size: 16 residues. Per germline, CDR1 MNHEY and CDR2 SVGEGT. The CDR3 loop reads CASSYGTGTSGNTIYF. DNA of the CDR3: TGTGCCAGCAGTTACGGGACAGGAACCTCTGGAAACACCATATATTTT.

CDR3 region: CASSHWDRANTGELFF. Written as DNA, the CDR3 is TGTGCCAGCAGCCATTGGGACAGGGCGAACACCGGGGAGCTGTTTTTT. V and J are TRBV3-1 (or the pseudogene TRBV3-2) and TRBJ2-2; the match to TRBD1 covers 9 bases. Germline V gene data show CDR1 as LGHDT and CDR2 as YNNKEL (reference sequence). This CDR3 spans 16 amino acids. J was trimmed by 0 bases and V by 3 bases; bases with no gene match: 2.

The chain recombines TRBV7-2 with TRBJ1-1; D gene unclear. The CDR3 is 14 amino acids. Germline CDR1 and CDR2: SGHTA and FQGNSA. Trimming stripped 2 bases from V and 1 base from J, with 8 bases between. This CDR3 reads CASSLSSENTEAFF. In DNA, the CDR3 is TGTGCCAGCAGCTTAAGTAGCGAGAACACTGAAGCTTTCTTT.

The chain is built from TRBV24-1 and TRBJ2-1; D may be TRBD2 (5 bases). CDR1 KGHDR and CDR2 SFDVKD come from the germline V gene. The V gene lost 5 bases and the J gene lost 7 bases, with 14 bases spanning the gap. CDR3 size: 14 residues. CDR3 DNA: TGTGCCACCAGTGCCAGCGGACTTAAAAATGAGCAGTTCTTC. Translating it yields CATSASGLKNEQFF.

This sequence joins TRBV19 and TRBJ2-5; 7 bases align to TRBD2. The CDR3 is 12 residues long. The trim removed 3 bases at V and 5 bases at J, leaving 0 bases unmatched. CDR1 and CDR2 (germline): LNHDA, SQIVND (reference sequence). CDR3 residues: CASSISGETQYF. In DNA, the CDR3 is TGTGCCAGTAGTATTAGCGGGGAGACCCAGTACTTC. Full variable domain (rest looked up from reference TRBV19 and TRBJ2-5): DGGITQSPKYLFRKEGQNVTLSCEQNLNHDAMYWYRQDPGQGLRLIYYSQIVNDFQKGDIAEGYSVSREKKESFPLTVTSAQKNPTAFYLCASSISGETQYFGPGTRLLVL.

A note on this clone: Other DNA sequences of this sample code for an identical CDR3. V usage is TRBV7-9 and J usage is TRBJ1-2; no clear D gene. V was clipped by 5 bases and J by 8 bases, with 15 bases between them. Germline-derived CDR1 and CDR2 are SEHNR and FQNEAQ (reference sequence). The CDR3 spans 13 residues. This CDR3 reads CASSTRGSGGYTF. The CDR3 nucleotides read TGTGCCAGCAGCACTCGAGGTTCCGGAGGCTACACCTTC.

The gene calls are TRBV4-2 and TRBJ2-7; no definite D call. Trimming removed 0 bases at V and 6 bases at J, with 15 bases between. Germline CDR1 LGHNA, CDR2 YNFKEQ. CDR3 length equals 15 residues. The chain's CDR3 is CASSQDRATRSEQYF. CDR3 in DNA: TGTGCCAGCAGCCAAGATCGGGCCACCAGAAGCGAGCAGTACTTC.

The chain carries TRBV9 and TRBJ1-1, with D unclear. The germline CDR1 and CDR2 sequences are SGDLS and YYNGEE. V shed 0 bases and J shed 0 bases, with 6 bases lying between them. The CDR3 extends over 14 amino acids. CDR3 residues: CASSVEQLNTEAFF. In DNA form, the CDR3 reads TGTGCCAGCAGCGTAGAACAGTTGAACACTGAAGCTTTCTTT.

The V and J genes are TRBV18 and TRBJ1-1; 7 bases align to TRBD1. Unmatched junction bases numbered 6, after V lost 4 bases and J lost 1 base. Germline V gene data show CDR1 as KGHSH and CDR2 as LQKENI. The CDR3 consists of 15 residues. As DNA, the CDR3 is TGTGCCAGCTCACTAACAGGGGCGGGGAACACTGAAGCTTTCTTT. Its translation is CASSLTGAGNTEAFF.

The gene calls are TRBV7-9 and TRBJ1-1; D is unclear. The V gene lost 1 base and the J gene lost 1 base, with 10 bases spanning the gap. The CDR3 has 15 residues. Germline loops: CDR1 SEHNR, CDR2 FQNEAQ (reference sequence). Here the CDR3 reads CASSLEVGSNTEAFF. The CDR3 DNA is TGTGCCAGCAGCTTAGAGGTCGGATCGAACACTGAAGCTTTCTTT.

This rearrangement joins TRBV3-1 (or the pseudogene TRBV3-2) to TRBJ1-2; D is perhaps TRBD1 (5 bases). The CDR3 is 13 residues long. Germline V gene sequence: CDR1 LGHDT, CDR2 YNNKEL (reference sequence). V was clipped by 4 bases and J by 6 bases, with 12 bases between them. This CDR3 reads CASSLRDQHGYTF. DNA of the CDR3: TGTGCCAGCAGCCTCCGGGACCAACATGGCTACACCTTC.

V is TRBV3-1 (or the pseudogene TRBV3-2) and J is TRBJ1-1; 8 bases are a match to TRBD1. V gave up 4 bases and J gave up 6 bases; unmatched junction bases: 10. The CDR3 has 15 residues. The germline gives CDR1 LGHDT, CDR2 YNNKEL (reference sequence). The CDR3 reads CASSLLGQGGSEAFF. The CDR3 region has the DNA TGTGCCAGCAGCCTCCTCGGACAGGGTGGTTCTGAAGCTTTCTTT.

The chain uses TRBV3-1 (or the pseudogene TRBV3-2) and TRBJ2-5; possible D gene TRBD2, 5 bases. The V gene's germline CDR1 is LGHDT and CDR2 YNNKEL (reference sequence). The CDR3 is made up of 16 amino acids. Trimming took 0 bases from V and 9 from J, leaving 20 bases between them. CDR3 coding DNA: TGTGCCAGCAGCCAAGATCTTAGGTCGATAGCGCCGGCCCAGTACTTC. This encodes CASSQDLRSIAPAQYF.

This chain links TRBV19 with TRBJ2-1; TRBD1 agrees at 9 bases. The CDR3 spans 17 residues. With V trimmed by 1 base and J by 4 bases, 8 bases remained unmatched. CDR1 LNHDA and CDR2 SQIVND come from the germline V gene (reference sequence). CDR3 region: CASSIGTGVPSYNEQFF. In DNA form, the CDR3 reads TGTGCCAGTAGTATAGGGACAGGGGTACCTTCTTACAATGAGCAGTTCTTC.

The rearrangement links TRBV5-4 to TRBJ1-4, with 7 bases identical to TRBD1. This CDR3 is built from 13 residues. Germline trimming cut 4 bases from V and 5 bases from J; bases unmatched to any gene: 2. Germline V gene sequence: CDR1 SGHNT, CDR2 YYREEE (reference sequence). The CDR3 DNA is TGTGCCAGCAGCAAGGGACAGAATGAAAAACTGTTTTTT. Its protein is CASSKGQNEKLFF.

J is TRBJ2-5 and V is TRBV5-4, with 11 bases fitting TRBD2. The CDR3 spans 15 residues. The V gene's germline CDR1 is SGHNT and CDR2 YYREEE (reference sequence). V shed 4 bases and J 5 bases; nucleotides not matched to a gene: 7. CDR3 amino acids: CASSATSGRYETQYF. In DNA, the CDR3 is TGTGCCAGCAGCGCTACTAGCGGGAGATATGAGACCCAGTACTTC.

The chain is built from TRBV11-3 and TRBJ2-1, with 10 positions matching TRBD2. V shed 5 bases and J 9 bases; nucleotides not matched to a gene: 7. There are 14 residues in the CDR3. Per germline, CDR1 SGHNT and CDR2 YENEEA. This CDR3 reads CASSPASGRSEQFF. The CDR3 DNA is TGTGCCAGCAGCCCCGCTAGCGGGAGAAGTGAGCAGTTCTTC.

This clone was observed a handful of times. The rearrangement links TRBV30 to TRBJ2-1, with 7 bases that match TRBD1. Germline V gene lookup returns CDR1 GTSNPN and CDR2 SVGIG (reference sequence). The V and J ends lost 3 bases and 7 bases, in that order; junction bases with no gene match: 6. The CDR3 sequence is 13 residues long. The CDR3 protein is CAWRGTVRNEQFF. CDR3 DNA: TGTGCCTGGAGGGGGACAGTCAGAAATGAGCAGTTCTTC.